This T cell receptor (beta chain) was identified in a study of T cell responses to AZD1222 COVID-19 vaccine. This clone was found once. Clones were read by immunoSEQ multiplex PCR, and TCRdb kept only the in-frame ones, dropping some. The sample includes 160,000 or so clones, 85% to 90% seen only once; the top ten take approximately 1.6%. Trimming cost V 3 bases and J 12 bases, with 12 bases left between them. From germline, CDR1 is DFQATT and CDR2 SNEGSKA (reference sequence). The CDR3 is 11 amino acids. The chain has TRBV20-1 and TRBJ2-1; D is uncertain. The origin of this receptor is an adult in good health. The source was peripheral blood, collected on day 0 of AZD1222 vaccination. CDR3 sequence reads: CSASLRLLQFF. In DNA form, the CDR3 reads TGCAGTGCTAGTCTTCGCCTTTTGCAGTTCTTC.